The clone carrying this T cell receptor beta chain occurred many times. During its preparation, the TCRbeta library received unique molecular identifiers. Each CDR3 protein is one row after TCRdb ran MiXCR on the PCR reads. The data contain fewer than 120,000 distinct CDR3 sequences, about a tenth of them seen just once; the ten biggest clones take up 8%. This record comes from a study of T-cell reconstitution after alpha-beta-depleted transplantation in children. The CDR3 consists of 17 residues. Germline trimming cut 4 bases from V and 11 bases from J; bases unmatched to any gene: 17. This sequence originates from a human donor who donated a stem cell graft to a child with acute lymphoblastic leukemia. The sequencing used PBMCs from the stem cell graft donor, collected from the stem cell graft. The V and J genes are TRBV12-3 or TRBV12-4 and TRBJ1-6; TRBD1 matches 7 bases. CDR3 bases: TGTGCCAGCAGTTGGAGAAGGGACAGACTTGTCTGGGCACCCCTCCACTTT. Translating it yields CASSWRRDRLVWAPLHF.